The 17 T cell receptor beta chains listed next were all sequenced from one sample in a study of identical twins' blood T cells. One entry per CDR3 protein, called by TCRdb with MiXCR from the 5' RACE reads. The sample carries a few hundred thousand distinct CDR3 sequences, over 25% recorded once. Sequenced sample: PBMCs. These receptor sequences come from a woman between 18 and 55 years old in good health.

The J gene is TRBJ2-3, the V gene TRBV20-1, with 7 bases lining up with TRBD2. V trimming: 7 bases; J trimming: 0 bases; junction bases outside the gene matches: 7. The CDR3 is 14 residues long. Germline loops: CDR1 DFQATT, CDR2 SNEGSKA (reference sequence). The CDR3 reads CSGCREASTDTQYF. CDR3 DNA: TGCAGTGGGTGCCGGGAGGCTAGCACAGATACGCAGTATTTT.

This clonotype was seen more than once but under ten times. The chain recombines TRBV3-1 with TRBJ1-2; D possibly corresponds to TRBD1 (6 bases). Trimming removed 2 bases at V and 5 bases at J, with 12 bases between. This CDR3 is built from 14 residues. Germline V gene data show CDR1 as LGHDT and CDR2 as YNNKEL (reference sequence). This CDR3 reads CASSQRAGAYGYTF. The CDR3 nucleotides are TGTGCCAGCAGCCAACGGGCGGGGGCTTATGGCTACACCTTC.

The chain couples TRBV6-1 to TRBJ1-2; D is uncertain. Germline CDR1 is MNHNS and CDR2 is SASEGT. V lost 1 base, J lost 8 bases, and 11 bases lay in between. The CDR3 contains 13 residues. This CDR3 reads CASSEGQVSGYTF. The CDR3 DNA reads TGTGCCAGCAGTGAAGGGCAGGTCTCGGGCTACACCTTC.

The J gene is TRBJ1-3, the V gene TRBV2, with TRBD1 identical over 8 bases. Germline lookup yields CDR1 SNHLY and CDR2 FYNNEI. There are 16 residues in the CDR3. J lost 2 bases, V lost 6 bases, and 9 bases had no gene match. This chain's CDR3 is CASSGGQGMTGNTIYF. In DNA form, the CDR3 reads TGTGCCAGCAGCGGCGGACAGGGAATGACTGGAAACACCATATATTTT.

The rearrangement joins TRBV20-1 to TRBJ2-7, with D perhaps matching TRBD1 or TRBD2 (5 bases each). The germline CDR1 and CDR2 sequences are DFQATT and SNEGSKA (reference sequence). This CDR3 spans 14 amino acids. V was pared by 5 bases and J by 6 bases, with 20 bases between. The CDR3 is CSAAKGVMGVEQYF. For the CDR3, the DNA is TGCAGTGCTGCTAAGGGCGTTATGGGGGTCGAGCAGTACTTC.

The V call is TRBV6-2 or TRBV6-3, the J call TRBJ2-1; TRBD2 agrees at 10 bases. With V trimmed by 11 bases and J by 4 bases, 5 bases remained unmatched. Germline assignment: CDR1 MNHEY and CDR2 SVGEGT. This CDR3 has 13 amino acids. The CDR3: CAGTSGAYNEQFF. The CDR3 bases are TGTGCCGGCACTAGCGGGGCTTACAATGAGCAGTTCTTC.

The chain couples TRBV5-1 to TRBJ1-1; the match to TRBD1 covers 10 bases. From germline, CDR1 is SGHRS and CDR2 YFSETQ. This CDR3 has 12 residues. Unmatched junction bases numbered 7, after V lost 5 bases and J lost 12 bases. Here the CDR3 reads CASSTGTGATFF. Written as DNA, the CDR3 is TGCGCCAGCAGTACCGGGACAGGGGCTACTTTCTTT.

This clonotype has just a few counts. The chain recombines TRBV3-1 with TRBJ2-3; D might be TRBD2 (6 bases). This CDR3 is 13 amino acids long. Trimming took 4 bases from V and 6 from J, leaving 11 bases between them. Germline V gene data show CDR1 as LGHDT and CDR2 as YNNKEL (reference sequence). The CDR3 DNA is TGTGCCAGCAGCCGTATCGGAGGGGATACGCAGTATTTT. This translates into CASSRIGGDTQYF.

This clonotype was seen a few times. V gene TRBV14 combines with J gene TRBJ2-3; D unclear. CDR3 length equals 13 residues. Germline V gene data show CDR1 as SGHDN and CDR2 as FVKESK. Trimming took off 0 bases at V and 4 bases at J, with 5 bases between the two ends. The CDR3 region is CASSQDNSDTQYF. The CDR3 DNA reads TGTGCCAGCAGCCAAGATAACTCAGATACGCAGTATTTT.

Of note for this clonotype: The junction departs from germline at one end; a sequencing error may be responsible. The V and J genes are TRBV6-1 and TRBJ1-2, with 7 nucleotides matching TRBD1. Germline loops: CDR1 MNHNS, CDR2 SASEGT. The CDR3 is made up of 18 amino acids. Here the CDR3 reads CAGSDWTGGPLANYGYTF. The CDR3 bases are TGTGCCGGCAGTGATTGGACAGGCGGACCATTAGCTAACTATGGCTACACCTTC.

The rearrangement uses TRBV5-1 and TRBJ2-5; D gene ambiguous. The germline CDR1 and CDR2 sequences are SGHRS and YFSETQ. There are 14 residues in the CDR3. V lost 4 bases, J lost 11 bases, and 21 bases lay in between. CDR3 sequence reads: CASSLGNRLSTQYF. In nucleotides, the CDR3 is TGCGCCAGCAGCCTAGGAAACCGATTATCTACTCAGTACTTC.

This clonotype was seen a few times. The chain carries TRBV11-3 and TRBJ1-1; D is possibly TRBD1 (5 bases). The CDR3 extends over 16 amino acids. V gave up 0 bases and J gave up 2 bases, with 13 bases separating them. Germline values: CDR1 SGHNT, CDR2 YENEEA. This chain's CDR3 is CASSLDGRGGNTEAFF. CDR3 nucleotides: TGTGCCAGCAGCTTAGATGGGCGGGGGGGAAACACTGAAGCTTTCTTT. Drawing the rest from reference TRBV11-3 and TRBJ1-1, the complete variable domain is EAGVVQSPRYKIIEKKQPVAFWCNPISGHNTLYWYLQNLGQGPELLIRYENEEAVDDSQLPKDRFSAERLKGVDSTLKIQPAELGDSAVYLCASSLDGRGGNTEAFFGQGTRLTVV.

This chain uses TRBV29-1 with TRBJ2-7; D possibly uses TRBD1 or TRBD2 (5 bases each). Per the germline V gene, CDR1 is SQVTM and CDR2 is ANQGSEA. V was clipped by 6 bases and J by 5 bases, with 29 bases between them. This CDR3 has 17 amino acids. The CDR3 here is CSVIRDAYAGVNHEQYF. In DNA form, the CDR3 reads TGCAGCGTGATCCGGGACGCCTATGCTGGGGTAAACCACGAGCAGTACTTC.

The sample holds many counts of this clonotype. The chain joins TRBV27 to TRBJ2-5; 11 positions match TRBD2. V was pared by 4 bases and J by 5 bases, with 6 bases of the junction left unmatched. In germline, CDR1 is MNHEY, CDR2 SMNVEV (reference sequence). This CDR3 is 15 amino acids long. The CDR3 DNA reads as TGTGCCAGCAGTTCCCCTAGCGGGGGGCGGGAGACCCAGTACTTC. Translation: CASSSPSGGRETQYF.

V gene TRBV20-1 combines with J gene TRBJ1-1; no definite D call. V lost 3 bases and J lost 0, with 11 bases in between. This CDR3 has 14 amino acids. The germline V gene encodes CDR1 DFQATT and CDR2 SNEGSKA (reference sequence). CDR3 DNA sequence: TGCAGTGCTAGCGTGGTAGCCATGAACACTGAAGCTTTCTTT. Amino acid sequence: CSASVVAMNTEAFF.

This clonotype occurred many times. The chain uses TRBV29-1 and TRBJ1-2, with TRBD1 as a possible D gene (6 bases). V gave up 4 bases and J gave up 12 bases, with 9 bases separating them. This CDR3 region has 9 residues. Germline assignment: CDR1 SQVTM and CDR2 ANQGSEA. Written as DNA, the CDR3 is TGCAGCGTTGTTCCAGGGGACACCTTC. It yields the protein CSVVPGDTF.

This clonotype was seen a few times. The rearrangement links TRBV20-1 to TRBJ2-3; 7 nucleotides line up with TRBD2. Trimming took 7 bases from V and 1 from J; bases not matched to a gene: 11. In germline, CDR1 is DFQATT, CDR2 SNEGSKA (reference sequence). This CDR3 has 15 amino acids. This chain's CDR3 is CSVRETRVGTDTQYF. The CDR3 nucleotides are TGCAGTGTGCGGGAGACTAGAGTCGGCACAGATACGCAGTATTTT.